The clone carrying this T cell receptor beta chain was counted at least ten times. The sample is drawn from a study of T cells in Graves' hyperthyroidism and ophthalmopathy. Amplification of TCR beta CDR3 regions was performed using RNA transcripts as template. The TCR CDR3 first-round RT-PCR relied on the HTBI primer set. TCRdb re-derived calls from the multiplex PCR reads in MiXCR, one entry per CDR3 protein. This repertoire shows hundreds of thousands of distinct CDR3 sequences, 12% to 15% found once; its top ten account for 30% to 40%. CDR3 length: 15 amino acids. Germline assignment: CDR1 SGHDN and CDR2 FVKESK. Trimming took off 3 bases at V and 8 bases at J, with 14 bases between the two ends.

The J gene is TRBJ1-6, the V gene TRBV14; D might be TRBD1 (5 bases). Sample: blood. The TCR originated in a woman in her forties with Graves' ophthalmopathy. The CDR3 DNA is TGTGCCAGCAGCCAGACCGGGACGGGCCATTCACCCCTCCACTTT. Amino acid sequence: CASSQTGTGHSPLHF.